This is a list of T cell receptor beta chains from one sample in a study of blood T cell repertoires in COVID-19. Profiled with immunoSEQ multiplex PCR; TCRdb holds only in-frame clones, not every one. The repertoire includes hundreds of thousands of clones, around 90% of them detected once, and 1.5% to 2% sits in the top ten. Sequencing input: PBMCs or T cells enriched from blood (not recorded which). These receptors all stem from a woman aged 45-65 years who had recovered from COVID-19. CDR3s include the opening cysteine and the closing phenylalanine or tryptophan. The D gene is left open where the match is weak. The size of a clone is reported for some rows only, either as once, few or many, or as a class for expanded clones.

J gene | clone size | V gene | D gene | CDR3 protein | CDR3 DNA
TRBJ2-5 | NA | TRBV11-2 | TRBD2 | CASSLQGLAGVAETQYF | TGTGCCAGCAGCCTACAGGGTCTAGCGGGAGTGGCAGAGACCCAGTACTTC
TRBJ1-6 | once | TRBV10-1 | TRBD1 | CASTTPRGQGTQGEHNSPLHF | TGCGCCAGCACCACCCCCCGGGGACAGGGAACACAGGGGGAACATAATTCACCCCTCCACTTT
TRBJ2-5 | NA | TRBV24-1 | NA | CATSGSRRETQYF | TGTGCCACCAGTGGTAGCAGAAGAGAGACCCAGTACTTC
TRBJ2-7 | NA | TRBV5-4 | NA | CASSLATSPYEQYF | TGTGCCAGCAGCTTAGCCACCTCCCCCTACGAGCAGTACTTC
TRBJ2-3 | NA | TRBV7-3 | TRBD2 | CASSTSSSTDTQYF | TGTGCCAGCTCGACTAGCTCTAGCACAGATACGCAGTATTTT
TRBJ1-2 | once | TRBV6-5 | NA | CASSYSTGNYGYTF | TGTGCCAGCAGTTACTCCACAGGGAACTATGGCTACACCTTC
TRBJ2-5 | NA | TRBV7-6 | TRBD2 | CASGLAGLKTQYF | TGTGCCAGCGGACTAGCGGGACTTAAGACCCAGTACTTC
TRBJ1-1 | NA | TRBV20-1 | NA | CSASSAGTLRAFF | TGCAGTGCTAGTTCGGCAGGGACATTGCGGGCTTTCTTT
TRBJ2-1 | NA | TRBV6-5 | NA | CASTTGTPNEQFF | TGTGCCAGCACAACCGGGACTCCAAATGAGCAGTTCTTC
TRBJ2-5 | NA | TRBV10-3 | NA | CAIKHRKYQETQYF | TGTGCCATCAAGCATCGTAAGTACCAAGAGACCCAGTACTTC
TRBJ2-7 | NA | TRBV4-2 | NA | CASSQAYQGINEQYF | TGTGCCAGCAGCCAAGCTTATCAGGGGATCAACGAGCAGTACTTC
TRBJ1-4 | NA | TRBV11-2 | NA | CASSSGTRDPGEKLFF | TGTGCCAGCAGCTCCGGGACACGAGATCCGGGTGAAAAACTGTTTTTT
TRBJ1-1 | NA | TRBV28 | NA | CASVVGGNTEAFF | TGTGCCAGCGTGGTTGGGGGCAACACTGAAGCTTTCTTT
TRBJ1-1 | NA | TRBV3-1/TRBV3-2 | NA | CASSQTAEAFF | TGTGCCAGCAGCCAAACGGCTGAAGCTTTCTTT
TRBJ2-5 | NA | TRBV7-8 | TRBD2 | CASSHGLAGGPETQYF | TGTGCCAGCAGCCATGGACTAGCGGGAGGGCCAGAGACCCAGTACTTC
TRBJ2-3 | NA | TRBV10-3 | NA | CAISERGQDTQYF | TGTGCCATCAGTGAGCGAGGACAAGATACGCAGTATTTT
TRBJ1-5 | NA | TRBV4-3 | NA | CASSQVAGGQPQHF | TGCGCCAGCAGCCAAGTCGCGGGGGGGCAGCCCCAGCATTTT
TRBJ2-3 | few | TRBV15 | TRBD2 | CATSRDWSLAGGTDTQYF | TGTGCCACCAGCAGAGATTGGTCCTTAGCGGGAGGGACAGATACGCAGTATTTT
TRBJ1-2 | NA | TRBV27 | TRBD1 | CASSSRQGGYGYTF | TGTGCCAGCAGTTCGCGACAGGGTGGCTATGGCTACACCTTC
TRBJ2-7 | NA | TRBV25-1 | NA | CASSASYEQYF | TGTGCCAGCAGTGCTTCCTACGAGCAGTACTTC